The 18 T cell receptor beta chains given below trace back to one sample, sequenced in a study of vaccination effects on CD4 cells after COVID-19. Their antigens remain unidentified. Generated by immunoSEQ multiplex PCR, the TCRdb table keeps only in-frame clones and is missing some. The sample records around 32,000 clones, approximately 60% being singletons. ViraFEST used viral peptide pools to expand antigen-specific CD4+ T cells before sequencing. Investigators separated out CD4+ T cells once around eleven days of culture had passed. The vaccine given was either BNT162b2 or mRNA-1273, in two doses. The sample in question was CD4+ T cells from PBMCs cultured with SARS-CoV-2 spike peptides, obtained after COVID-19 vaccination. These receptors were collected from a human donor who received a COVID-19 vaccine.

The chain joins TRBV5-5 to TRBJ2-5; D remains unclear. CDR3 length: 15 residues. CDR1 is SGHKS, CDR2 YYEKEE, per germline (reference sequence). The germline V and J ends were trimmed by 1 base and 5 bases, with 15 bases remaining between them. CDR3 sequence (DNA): TGTGCCAGCAGCTTGTCCGCAGTCGACGGGGAGACCCAGTACTTC. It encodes CASSLSAVDGETQYF.

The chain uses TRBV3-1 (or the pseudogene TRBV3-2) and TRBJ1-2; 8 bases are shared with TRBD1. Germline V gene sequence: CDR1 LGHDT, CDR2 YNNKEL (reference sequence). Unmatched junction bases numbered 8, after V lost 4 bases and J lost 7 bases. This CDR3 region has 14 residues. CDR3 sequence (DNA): TGTGCCAGCAGCCCCGGGACAGGCCGAAGTGGCTACACCTTC. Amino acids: CASSPGTGRSGYTF.

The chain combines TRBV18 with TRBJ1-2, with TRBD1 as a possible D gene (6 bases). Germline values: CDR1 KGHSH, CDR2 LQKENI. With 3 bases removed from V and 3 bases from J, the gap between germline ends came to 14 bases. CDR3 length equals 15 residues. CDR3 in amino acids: CASSPSTGLDYGYTF. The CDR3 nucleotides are TGTGCCAGCTCACCCTCAACAGGGTTGGACTATGGCTACACCTTC.

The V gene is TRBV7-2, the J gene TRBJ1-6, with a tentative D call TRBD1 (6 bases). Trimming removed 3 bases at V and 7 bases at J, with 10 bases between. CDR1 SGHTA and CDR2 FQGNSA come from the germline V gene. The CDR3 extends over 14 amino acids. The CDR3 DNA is TGTGCCAGCAGCTTCAGGGGAAGGAATTCACCCCTCCACTTT. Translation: CASSFRGRNSPLHF.

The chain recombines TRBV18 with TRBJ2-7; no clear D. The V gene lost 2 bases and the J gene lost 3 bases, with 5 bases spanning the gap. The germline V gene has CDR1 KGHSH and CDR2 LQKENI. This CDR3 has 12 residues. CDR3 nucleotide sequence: TGTGCCAGCTCACCAGAGAGCTACGAGCAGTACTTC. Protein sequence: CASSPESYEQYF.

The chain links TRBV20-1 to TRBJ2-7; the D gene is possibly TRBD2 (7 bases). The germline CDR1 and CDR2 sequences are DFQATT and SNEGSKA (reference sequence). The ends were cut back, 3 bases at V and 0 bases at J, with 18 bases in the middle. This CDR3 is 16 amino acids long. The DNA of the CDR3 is TGCAGTGCTAGTCCTTGGGGGGGGGCCCTCTCCTACGAGCAGTACTTC. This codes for CSASPWGGALSYEQYF.

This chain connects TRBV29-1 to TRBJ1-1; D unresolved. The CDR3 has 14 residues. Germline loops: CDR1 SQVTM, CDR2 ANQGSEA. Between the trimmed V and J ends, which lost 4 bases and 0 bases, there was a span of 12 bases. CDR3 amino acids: CSVVFSGMNTEAFF. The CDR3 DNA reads TGCAGCGTTGTGTTCTCCGGGATGAACACTGAAGCTTTCTTT. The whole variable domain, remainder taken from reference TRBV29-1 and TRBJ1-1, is SAVISQKPSRDICQRGTSLTIQCQVDSQVTMMFWYRQQPGQSLTLIATANQGSEATYESGFVIDKFPISRPNLTFSTLTVSNMSPEDSSIYLCSVVFSGMNTEAFFGQGTRLTVV.

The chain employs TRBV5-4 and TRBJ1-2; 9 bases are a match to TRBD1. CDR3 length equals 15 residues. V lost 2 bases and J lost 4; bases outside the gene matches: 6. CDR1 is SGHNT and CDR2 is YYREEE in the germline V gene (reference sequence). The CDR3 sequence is CASSLPGQGFYGYTF. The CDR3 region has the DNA TGTGCCAGCAGCTTACCGGGACAGGGCTTCTATGGCTACACCTTC. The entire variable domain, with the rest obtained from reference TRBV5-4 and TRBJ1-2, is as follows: ETGVTQSPTHLIKTRGQQVTLRCSSQSGHNTVSWYQQALGQGPQFIFQYYREEENGRGNFPPRFSGLQFPNYSSELNVNALELDDSALYLCASSLPGQGFYGYTFGSGTRLTVV.

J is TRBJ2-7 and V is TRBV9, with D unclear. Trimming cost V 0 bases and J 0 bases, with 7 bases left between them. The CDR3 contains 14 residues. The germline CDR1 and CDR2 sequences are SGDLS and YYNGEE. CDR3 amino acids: CASSVGQNSYEQYF. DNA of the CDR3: TGTGCCAGCAGCGTAGGGCAGAACTCCTACGAGCAGTACTTC. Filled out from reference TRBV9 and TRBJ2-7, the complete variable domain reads DSGVTQTPKHLITATGQRVTLRCSPRSGDLSVYWYQQSLDQGLQFLIQYYNGEERAKGNILERFSAQQFPDLHSELNLSSLELGDSALYFCASSVGQNSYEQYFGPGTRLTVT.

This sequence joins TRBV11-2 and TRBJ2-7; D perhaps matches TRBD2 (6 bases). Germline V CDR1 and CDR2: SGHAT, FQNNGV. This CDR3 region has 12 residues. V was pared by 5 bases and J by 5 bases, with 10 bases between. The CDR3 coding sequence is TGTGCCAGCAGCCTGACTAGTCACGAGCAGTACTTC. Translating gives CASSLTSHEQYF. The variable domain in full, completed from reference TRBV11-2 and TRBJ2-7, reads EAGVAQSPRYKIIEKRQSVAFWCNPISGHATLYWYQQILGQGPKLLIQFQNNGVVDDSQLPKDRFSAERLKGVDSTLKIQPAKLEDSAVYLCASSLTSHEQYFGPGTRLTVT.

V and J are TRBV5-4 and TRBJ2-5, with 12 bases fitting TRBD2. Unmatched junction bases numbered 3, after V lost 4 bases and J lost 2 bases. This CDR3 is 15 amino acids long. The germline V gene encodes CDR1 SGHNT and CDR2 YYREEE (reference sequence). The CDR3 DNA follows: TGTGCCAGCAGCGTAGGACTAGCGGGACAAGAGACCCAGTACTTC. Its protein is CASSVGLAGQETQYF.

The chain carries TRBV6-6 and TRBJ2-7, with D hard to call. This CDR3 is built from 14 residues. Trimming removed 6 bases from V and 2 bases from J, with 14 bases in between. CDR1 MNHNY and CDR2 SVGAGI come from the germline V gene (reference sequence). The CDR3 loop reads CASRQANGPYEQYF. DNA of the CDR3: TGTGCCAGCAGACAAGCAAATGGTCCCTACGAGCAGTACTTC.

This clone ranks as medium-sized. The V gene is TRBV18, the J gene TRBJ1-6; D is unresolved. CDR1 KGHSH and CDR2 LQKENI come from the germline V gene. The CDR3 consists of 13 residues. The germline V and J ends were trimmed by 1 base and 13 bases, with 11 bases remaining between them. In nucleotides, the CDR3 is TGTGCCAGCTCACCACGGGATGGATCGCCCCTCCACTTT. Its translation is CASSPRDGSPLHF.

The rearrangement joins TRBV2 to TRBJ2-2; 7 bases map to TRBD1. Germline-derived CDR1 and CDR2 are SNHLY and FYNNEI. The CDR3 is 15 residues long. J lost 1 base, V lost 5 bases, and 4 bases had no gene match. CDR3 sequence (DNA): TGTGCCAGCAGTCTCCAGGGGGTGAACACCGGGGAGCTGTTTTTT. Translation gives CASSLQGVNTGELFF.

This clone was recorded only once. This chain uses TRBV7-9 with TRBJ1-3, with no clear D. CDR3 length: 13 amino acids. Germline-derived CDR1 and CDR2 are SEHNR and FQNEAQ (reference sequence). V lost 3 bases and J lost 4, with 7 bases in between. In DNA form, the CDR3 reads TGTGCCAGCAGCTTCTTTATCGGAAACACCATATATTTT. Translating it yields CASSFFIGNTIYF.

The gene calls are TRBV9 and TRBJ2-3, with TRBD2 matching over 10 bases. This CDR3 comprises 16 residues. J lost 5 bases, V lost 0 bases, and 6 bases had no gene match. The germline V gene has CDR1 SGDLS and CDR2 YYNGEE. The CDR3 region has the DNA TGTGCCAGCAGCGTAGCTACTAGCGGGGCTGGAGATACGCAGTATTTT. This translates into CASSVATSGAGDTQYF.

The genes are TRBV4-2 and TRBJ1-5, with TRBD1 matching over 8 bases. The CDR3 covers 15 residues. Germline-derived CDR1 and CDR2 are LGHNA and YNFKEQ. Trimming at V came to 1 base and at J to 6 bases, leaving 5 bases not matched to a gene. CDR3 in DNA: TGTGCCAGCAGCCAAGCTTTCCAGGGGGCTCAGCCCCAGCATTTT. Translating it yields CASSQAFQGAQPQHF.

In DNA, the CDR3 is TGTGCCAGCAGTTCCCCCAGCGGGAGGGCAGACAATGAGCAGTTCTTC. Its protein is CASSSPSGRADNEQFF. The chain joins TRBV27 to TRBJ2-1, with TRBD2 identical over 10 bases. Germline trimming cut 4 bases from V and 5 bases from J; bases unmatched to any gene: 8. CDR1 MNHEY and CDR2 SMNVEV come from the germline V gene (reference sequence). The CDR3 is 16 residues long.